Sequencing of this T cell receptor (beta chain) was carried out in a study of T cell changes during pregnancy in multiple sclerosis. This clone came up once. CDR3 length equals 14 residues. V was cut by 7 bases and J by 7 bases, with 14 bases left in between. Germline assignment: CDR1 LGHNA and CDR2 YNFKEQ. The method was immunoSEQ multiplex PCR; TCRdb's version includes in-frame clones alone and lacks a portion of them. The sample lists under 75,000 clones, under 95% occurring once. The TCR was taken from a female donor in good health, enrolled as a control in a pregnancy study. Specimen: CD4+ T cells from peripheral blood mononuclear cells, collected after pregnancy. This chain joins TRBV4-2 and TRBJ1-6; D not resolved. The CDR3 sequence: CASNLLQSNSPLHF. CDR3 coding DNA: TGTGCCAGCAATCTACTTCAAAGCAATTCACCCCTCCACTTT.